The present TCR beta chain was sequenced within a study of cytomegalovirus exposure and HLA in healthy donors. Study observations and caveats: V- and J-gene trimming of TCR beta was linked (in a later analysis) to a missense DCLRE1C variant. It was confirmed in vitro that three of the CMV-associated chains were specific for CMV antigens.

Turning to this clone: As yet, its antigen is unknown.

It was with 60 Vbeta and 13 Jbeta primers that the PCR ran. Repertoires were generated with immunoSEQ multiplex PCR, while TCRdb's copy carries only in-frame clones and drops some. The sample includes roughly 200,000 clones, roughly 85% of them seen just once. V was pared by 6 bases and J by 1 base, with 9 bases between. The germline CDR1 and CDR2 sequences are SNHLY and FYNNEI. The CDR3 loop spans 14 amino acids. The receptor was isolated from a woman in her 30s in good health and CMV-seropositive. The chain combines TRBV2 with TRBJ2-2; D is possibly TRBD1 (6 bases). The sequencing input was PBMCs. CDR3 nucleotides: TGTGCCAGCAGGGGGGCCCTGAACACCGGGGAGCTGTTTTTT. The encoded protein is CASRGALNTGELFF.